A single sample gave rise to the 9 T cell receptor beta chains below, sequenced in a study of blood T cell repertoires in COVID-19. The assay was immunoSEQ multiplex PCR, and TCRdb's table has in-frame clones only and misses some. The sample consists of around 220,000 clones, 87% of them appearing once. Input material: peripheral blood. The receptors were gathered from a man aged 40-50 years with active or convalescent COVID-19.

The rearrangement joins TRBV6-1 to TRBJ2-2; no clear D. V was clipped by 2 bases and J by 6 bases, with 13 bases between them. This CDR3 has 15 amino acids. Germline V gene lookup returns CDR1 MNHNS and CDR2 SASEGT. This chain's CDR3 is CASSERLISAGELFF. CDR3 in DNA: TGTGCCAGCAGTGAACGCCTCATCTCAGCCGGGGAGCTGTTTTTT.

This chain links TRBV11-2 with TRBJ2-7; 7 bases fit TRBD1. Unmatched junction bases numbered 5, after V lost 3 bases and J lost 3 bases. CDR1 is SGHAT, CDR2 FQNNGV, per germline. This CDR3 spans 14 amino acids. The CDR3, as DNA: TGTGCCAGCAGCTTCGGGACAGAAGTCTACGAGCAGTACTTC. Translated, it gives CASSFGTEVYEQYF.

CDR3 residues: CASSLDRAPTNYGYTF. In DNA, the CDR3 is TGCGCCAGCAGCTTGGACAGGGCTCCTACTAACTATGGCTACACCTTC. The chain employs TRBV5-1 and TRBJ1-2, with D possibly being TRBD1 (6 bases). V gave up 0 bases and J gave up 0 bases, with 12 bases separating them. This CDR3 is 16 amino acids long. The germline gives CDR1 SGHRS, CDR2 YFSETQ.

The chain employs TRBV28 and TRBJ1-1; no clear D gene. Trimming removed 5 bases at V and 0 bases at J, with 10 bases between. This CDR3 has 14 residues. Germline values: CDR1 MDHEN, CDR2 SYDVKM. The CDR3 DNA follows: TGTGCCAGCAGTGCTGGCCAAATGAACACTGAAGCTTTCTTT. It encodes CASSAGQMNTEAFF.

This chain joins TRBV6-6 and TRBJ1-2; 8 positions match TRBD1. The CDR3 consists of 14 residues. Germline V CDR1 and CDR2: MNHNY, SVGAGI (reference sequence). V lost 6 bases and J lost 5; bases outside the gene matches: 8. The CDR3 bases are TGTGCCAGCAGCCGAGACAGGGGACGGTATGGCTACACCTTC. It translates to CASSRDRGRYGYTF.

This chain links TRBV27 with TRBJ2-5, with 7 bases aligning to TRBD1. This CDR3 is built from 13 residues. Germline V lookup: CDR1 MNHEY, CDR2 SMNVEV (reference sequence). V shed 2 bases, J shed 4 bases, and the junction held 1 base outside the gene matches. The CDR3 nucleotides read TGTGCCAGCAGTTTAACAGGGGTAGAGACCCAGTACTTC. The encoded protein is CASSLTGVETQYF.

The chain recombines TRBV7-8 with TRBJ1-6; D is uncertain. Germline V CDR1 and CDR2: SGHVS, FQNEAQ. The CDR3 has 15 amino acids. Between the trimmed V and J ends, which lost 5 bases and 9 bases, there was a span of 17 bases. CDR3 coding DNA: TGTGCCAGCAGCCCTTACCGGGTCCCGACTTCACCCCTCCACTTT. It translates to CASSPYRVPTSPLHF.

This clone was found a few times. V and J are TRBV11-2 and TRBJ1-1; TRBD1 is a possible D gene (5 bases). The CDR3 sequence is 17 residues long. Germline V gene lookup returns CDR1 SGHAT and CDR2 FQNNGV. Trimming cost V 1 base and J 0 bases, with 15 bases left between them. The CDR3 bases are TGTGCCAGCAGCTTAGGACAGTACACCTCGATGAACACTGAAGCTTTCTTT. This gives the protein CASSLGQYTSMNTEAFF.

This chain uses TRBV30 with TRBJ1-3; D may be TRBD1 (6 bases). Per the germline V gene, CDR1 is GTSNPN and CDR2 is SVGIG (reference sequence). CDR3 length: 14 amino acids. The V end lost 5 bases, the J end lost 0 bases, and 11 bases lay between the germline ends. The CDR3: CAWATGYSGNTIYF. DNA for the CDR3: TGTGCCTGGGCCACAGGGTACTCTGGAAACACCATATATTTT.